This TCR beta chain was sequenced in a study of cytomegalovirus exposure and HLA in healthy donors. In the study overall: From 150 million to 200 million T cells, an earlier analysis saw approximately 110 million unique TCR beta sequences.

Worth noting for this clone: What it recognizes is unknown.

The CDR3 has 15 residues. Germline V lookup: CDR1 SGHVS, CDR2 FQNEAQ. The V gene lost 2 bases and the J gene lost 3 bases, with 11 bases spanning the gap. With 60 Vbeta and 13 Jbeta primers, the PCR was carried out. Sequencing used immunoSEQ multiplex PCR; TCRdb keeps in-frame clones, though not all of them. The data hold roughly 100,000 clones, with 78% observed a single time. The study, taken as a whole, reports: The dataset shows that most TCR sequences were rare, while some public TCRs occurred in many donors.

Everyone who donated was a healthy bone marrow donor. At collection, donors were nominally healthy, but unrecorded immune exposures were probable. The TCR sequence derives from a young man in good health and CMV-seronegative. This rearrangement joins TRBV7-8 to TRBJ1-5; tentatively, D is TRBD1 (5 bases). The specimen was PBMCs. This CDR3 reads CASSLSSGVNQPQHF. The CDR3 DNA sequence: TGTGCCAGCAGCTTATCATCGGGGGTCAATCAGCCCCAGCATTTT.